This section outlines one T cell receptor beta chain sequence together with its context. Original methodology: Amplification from reference gene primers served as the basis for estimated nucleated cell counts. The data were produced by immunoSEQ multiplex PCR, yet TCRdb's version contains in-frame clones alone and is incomplete. That table furnishes V, J and clone size, whereas the DNA furnished D and trimming. The table has about 67,000 clones, approximately 75% seen once. The entry originates in a study of blood T cell repertoires in COVID-19. Across the whole study: Acute and convalescent COVID-19 specimens originated in the United States, Italy and Spain. T cells, B-cell-depleted T cells, or PBMCs supplied cDNA or gDNA.

The germline V and J ends were trimmed by 1 base and 2 bases, with 14 bases remaining between them. Germline CDR1 LNHNV, CDR2 YYDKDF (reference sequence). The CDR3 runs to 16 residues. The sample was peripheral blood. The source is a woman between 55 and 75 years old with acute or convalescent COVID-19. The V and J genes are TRBV15 and TRBJ1-2, with a possible D match to TRBD1 (6 bases). CDR3 bases: TGTGCCACCAGCAGAGTGAGGGCAGGGGCAAACTATGGCTACACCTTC. Amino acid sequence: CATSRVRAGANYGYTF.